Listed here is a single TCR beta chain. As yet, its antigen is unknown. This sample is drawn from a study of blood T cells in healthy people across ages. Germline V gene data show CDR1 as KGHDR and CDR2 as SFDVKD. V gave up 9 bases and J gave up 5 bases, with 21 bases separating them. CDR3 length: 15 residues. Combining a sample-barcoded 5' primer with a J-beta primer mix, a second PCR ran for roughly 6 to 12 cycles. TCRdb used MiXCR to reprocess the 5' RACE reads, holding one entry per CDR3 protein. The table includes roughly 1.5 million distinct CDR3 sequences, roughly two fifths detected once. Study-level results: The fall in TCR beta diversity per million T cells was roughly linear with age.

The rearrangement joins TRBV24-1 to TRBJ1-1; no firm D call. The TCR was taken from a woman under 30 in good health. Source material: blood. CDR3: CATGLEPHGGTEAFF. As DNA, the CDR3 is TGTGCCACCGGGTTAGAACCCCATGGTGGGACTGAAGCTTTCTTT.